The next 13 T cell receptor beta chains were all read from a single sample in a study of CD8+ T cells in alopecia areata. Treatment reported: oral pan-JAK inhibitor, 5-10 mg twice daily. cDNA serving as the sequencing template came from extracted, reverse transcribed RNA. Assay used: immunoSEQ multiplex PCR; TCRdb lists only in-frame clones, some missing. The sample includes around 200,000 clones, around 56% of them seen just once. The specimen comprised CD4+ T cells sorted from blood, sampled at week 4, from a patient treated with tofacitinib. These receptor sequences come from a human donor with alopecia areata.

This clone occurred a few times. The chain has TRBV7-9 and TRBJ2-3; 10 bases match TRBD2. This CDR3 contains 15 residues. V was pared by 5 bases and J by 1 base, with 3 bases of the junction left unmatched. Germline CDR1 SEHNR, CDR2 FQNEAQ (reference sequence). CDR3 residues: CASSRTSGGTDTQYF. The CDR3 nucleotides are TGTGCCAGCAGCCGTACTAGCGGGGGCACAGATACGCAGTATTTT.

The chain combines TRBV7-9 with TRBJ1-5; D is uncertain. Germline CDR1 and CDR2: SEHNR and FQNEAQ (reference sequence). The length of the CDR3 is 10 residues. V shed 8 bases and J shed 5 bases, with 4 bases lying between them. In DNA form, the CDR3 reads TGTGCCAGCCCTGATCAGCCCCAGCATTTT. It encodes CASPDQPQHF.

This chain connects TRBV28 to TRBJ1-1, with D unresolved. Trimming stripped 6 bases from V and 7 bases from J, with 9 bases between. Germline V gene data show CDR1 as MDHEN and CDR2 as SYDVKM. This CDR3 is 11 amino acids long. This chain's CDR3 is CASRYLGEAFF. CDR3 bases: TGTGCCAGCAGGTACCTCGGTGAAGCTTTCTTT.

This clone was counted a few times. The rearrangement uses TRBV4-2 and TRBJ2-7; possible D gene TRBD2, 6 bases. The germline gives CDR1 LGHNA, CDR2 YNFKEQ. Trimming removed 1 base at V and 5 bases at J, with 12 bases between. This CDR3 comprises 14 residues. This CDR3 is CASSQAQRVHEQYF. The CDR3 bases are TGTGCCAGCAGCCAAGCGCAGCGGGTGCACGAGCAGTACTTC.

DNA for the CDR3: TGCAGCGGCGGGGACAGATGGAATGGCTACACCTTC. Residues: CSGGDRWNGYTF. The rearrangement links TRBV29-1 to TRBJ1-2; TRBD1 agrees at 7 bases. Germline CDR1 SQVTM, CDR2 ANQGSEA. V was clipped by 7 bases and J by 6 bases; unmatched bases: 8. The CDR3 spans 12 residues.

This clone was counted at least ten times. DNA of the CDR3: TGTGCCAGCAGCCCAACGACTAGCGGGATACGCACAGATACGCAGTATTTT. Its protein is CASSPTTSGIRTDTQYF. The rearrangement links TRBV5-6 to TRBJ2-3, with 11 bases aligning to TRBD2. Unmatched junction bases numbered 8, after V lost 4 bases and J lost 1 base. The CDR3 has 17 residues. Germline CDR1 is SGHDT and CDR2 is YYEEEE.

The V gene is TRBV7-9, the J gene TRBJ2-5; D may be TRBD1 (5 bases). The V end was cut by 5 bases, the J end by 4 bases, with 14 bases between. CDR1 and CDR2 (germline): SEHNR, FQNEAQ (reference sequence). This CDR3 has 14 residues. The chain's CDR3 is CASSPGQGRETQYF. The CDR3 bases are TGTGCCAGCAGCCCCGGGCAGGGTAGAGAGACCCAGTACTTC.

The chain joins TRBV9 to TRBJ2-2; D perhaps matches TRBD1 (5 bases). The CDR3 is made up of 13 amino acids. V lost 0 bases, J lost 5 bases, and 5 bases lay in between. The germline gives CDR1 SGDLS, CDR2 YYNGEE. The chain's CDR3 is CASSVGQTGELFF. The CDR3 DNA reads as TGTGCCAGCAGCGTAGGACAGACCGGGGAGCTGTTTTTT.

This sequence joins TRBV30 and TRBJ2-1; a weak D match, TRBD1 (5 bases). The CDR3 covers 17 residues. V was shortened by 3 bases and J by 0 bases, with 18 bases between the two germline ends. Germline V gives CDR1 GTSNPN, CDR2 SVGIG (reference sequence). Here the CDR3 reads CAWSPQDLSSSYNEQFF. In nucleotides, the CDR3 is TGTGCCTGGAGCCCACAGGACCTTTCTAGCTCCTACAATGAGCAGTTCTTC.

The genes are TRBV2 and TRBJ2-7; TRBD1 matches 7 bases. V gave up 7 bases and J gave up 5 bases; unmatched junction bases: 5. There are 12 residues in the CDR3. Germline V lookup: CDR1 SNHLY, CDR2 FYNNEI. CDR3 bases: TGTGCCAGCACGGCAGGGGGTAACGAGCAGTACTTC. Translated: CASTAGGNEQYF. Supplemented by reference TRBV2 and TRBJ2-7, the full variable domain reads EPEVTQTPSHQVTQMGQEVILRCVPISNHLYFYWYRQILGQKVEFLVSFYNNEISEKSEIFDDQFSVERPDGSNFTLKIRSTKLEDSAMYFCASTAGGNEQYFGPGTRLTVT.

The rearrangement joins TRBV5-1 to TRBJ2-5; perhaps TRBD2 as D (5 bases). The V gene lost 0 bases and the J gene lost 0 bases, with 12 bases spanning the gap. The CDR3 runs to 16 residues. Germline V CDR1 and CDR2: SGHRS, YFSETQ. CDR3 loop: CASSLARAGNQETQYF. CDR3 DNA sequence: TGCGCCAGCAGCTTGGCCCGGGCCGGGAACCAAGAGACCCAGTACTTC.

The V call is TRBV7-7, the J call TRBJ2-7; no definite D call. V gave up 5 bases and J gave up 6 bases, with 14 bases separating them. Germline V gives CDR1 SSHAT, CDR2 FNYEAQ (reference sequence). This CDR3 contains 13 residues. The CDR3 spells CASSPGRGGEQYF. The CDR3, as DNA: TGTGCCAGCAGCCCGGGTCGAGGTGGCGAGCAGTACTTC. Complete variable domain (other parts from reference TRBV7-7 and TRBJ2-7): GAGVSQSPRYKVTKRGQDVTLRCDPISSHATLYWYQQALGQGPEFLTYFNYEAQPDKSGLPSDRFSAERPEGSISTLTIQRTEQRDSAMYRCASSPGRGGEQYFGPGTRLTVT.

V is TRBV15 and J is TRBJ1-1, with 8 nucleotides matching TRBD1. Germline trimming cut 2 bases from V and 6 bases from J; bases unmatched to any gene: 17. The CDR3 sequence is 18 residues long. From germline, CDR1 is LNHNV and CDR2 YYDKDF (reference sequence). The CDR3 is CATSRFGQGGLGVAEAFF. The CDR3 DNA reads TGTGCCACCAGCAGATTCGGACAGGGAGGCTTGGGGGTAGCTGAAGCTTTCTTT.